The source of this TCR beta chain is a study of CD8+CD57+ T cells in acquired aplastic anemia. Study-wide results and limits: Both patients and controls carried the same twenty-nine CD8+ CDR3 sequences. The CD8+ Simpson's diversity of patients and controls was not significantly different.

Per the germline V gene, CDR1 is DFQATT and CDR2 is SNEGSKA (reference sequence). The CDR3 runs 14 residues. With V trimmed by 0 bases and J by 4 bases, 4 bases remained unmatched. Patients sequenced had flow cytometry evidence of CD8+CD57+ cell expansion. Profiling that covered TCR beta VDJ and CDR3 relied on genomic DNA as its template. TCRdb redid the calling of the reads with MiXCR, one entry per CDR3 protein. The sample has roughly 200,000 distinct CDR3 sequences, less than 65% seen once. This clonotype occurred a few times. No antigen is known for it. This sequence was found in a human donor with aplastic anemia. The rearrangement uses TRBV20-1 and TRBJ1-2, with 8 bases that match TRBD1. Sequencing was done on a sample of sorted CD4+, CD8+, or CD8+CD57+ T cells (not recorded which) from PBMCs. CDR3 coding DNA: TGCAGTGCTAGAGACAGGGGGCGCGGCTATGGCTACACCTTC. Amino acid sequence: CSARDRGRGYGYTF.